One and the same sample provided the 19 T cell receptor beta chains below, sequenced in a study of blood T cells in healthy people across ages. Alongside a J-beta primer mix, a sample-barcoded 5' primer served in a second PCR lasting roughly 7 to 11 cycles. TCRdb independently ran MiXCR on the 5' RACE reads; one entry per CDR3 protein. The sample holds 780,000 or so distinct CDR3 sequences, 25% seen once. The same specimen was also included in a second study, on T cells of mothers and their children.

Sequencing input: blood. Receptors were obtained from a boy between 10 and 17 years old in good health.

This clonotype turned up a few times. The chain recombines TRBV29-1 with TRBJ1-2; D perhaps matches TRBD1 (6 bases). The CDR3 extends over 15 amino acids. Trimming took off 5 bases at V and 0 bases at J, with 16 bases between the two ends. Germline CDR1 SQVTM, CDR2 ANQGSEA. CDR3 coding DNA: TGCAGCGTTCCTCTTCAGGGGAGGACTAACTATGGCTACACCTTC. This codes for CSVPLQGRTNYGYTF.

V gene TRBV20-1 combines with J gene TRBJ2-7; tentatively, D is TRBD1 (5 bases). Germline CDR1 DFQATT, CDR2 SNEGSKA (reference sequence). The germline V and J ends were trimmed by 3 bases and 5 bases, with 23 bases remaining between them. This CDR3 has 16 residues. The CDR3 region is CSASRRAPGKLDEQYF. The DNA for the CDR3 is TGCAGTGCTAGCCGCCGAGCGCCAGGGAAATTGGACGAGCAGTACTTC.

The chain employs TRBV12-3 or TRBV12-4 and TRBJ1-1; D is unclear. V lost 5 bases, J lost 4 bases, and 14 bases lay in between. This CDR3 region has 14 residues. Here the CDR3 DNA reads TGTGCCAGCAGTCCCGATCTCCCGAGCACTGAAGCTTTCTTT. Translating it yields CASSPDLPSTEAFF.

This clonotype was counted between two and nine times. The genes are TRBV12-3 or TRBV12-4 and TRBJ2-7; TRBD2 is a possible D gene (6 bases). The CDR3 is 15 residues long. Trimming left V 2 bases short and J 5 bases short, with 16 bases between. The CDR3 DNA reads as TGTGCCAGCAGTTTATCCGGGGGAGGAAGTGACGAGCAGTACTTC. Protein product: CASSLSGGGSDEQYF.

In its sample, this clonotype was seen a few times. This chain joins TRBV20-1 and TRBJ2-7, with D possibly being TRBD1 or TRBD2 (5 bases each). CDR1 is DFQATT and CDR2 is SNEGSKA in the germline V gene (reference sequence). The CDR3 is made up of 10 amino acids. V lost 3 bases and J lost 9, with 9 bases in between. The DNA of the CDR3 is TGCAGTGCTAGTTGGGACCCGCAGTACTTC. This translates into CSASWDPQYF.

The rearrangement links TRBV7-6 to TRBJ2-3, with 8 bases lining up with TRBD2. V shed 5 bases and J 2 bases; nucleotides not matched to a gene: 3. This CDR3 is built from 14 residues. Germline CDR1 reads SGHVS; CDR2 reads FNYEAQ. The CDR3 sequence: CASSRGGFTDTQYF. For the CDR3, the DNA is TGTGCCAGCAGCCGGGGGGGCTTCACAGATACGCAGTATTTT. Looking up the rest from reference TRBV7-6 and TRBJ2-3 gives the full variable domain: GAGVSQSPRYKVTKRGQDVALRCDPISGHVSLYWYRQALGQGPEFLTYFNYEAQQDKSGLPNDRFSAERPEGSISTLTIQRTEQRDSAMYRCASSRGGFTDTQYFGPGTRLTVL.

The rearrangement links TRBV20-1 to TRBJ2-1; TRBD2 aligns across 9 bases. The J call may be in error: the DNA end matches TRBJ2-7 better. Germline V gives CDR1 DFQATT, CDR2 SNEGSKA (reference sequence). CDR3 length: 17 residues. The CDR3 here is CSARPAGSGRGSYEQYF. The CDR3, as DNA: TGCAGTGCTAGGCCTGCGGGTAGCGGGAGAGGATCCTACGAGCAGTACTTC.

About this clonotype itself: A clone one base away is much larger, so this may be a read error. This sequence joins TRBV20-1 and TRBJ2-7; 7 bases are a match to TRBD1. CDR1 and CDR2 from the germline V gene are DFQATT and SNEGSKA (reference sequence). There are 12 residues in the CDR3. The CDR3 DNA follows: TGCAGGGCTAGGGGACAGATATACGAGCAGTACTTC. This codes for CRARGQIYEQYF.

V is TRBV15 and J is TRBJ2-5; D is perhaps TRBD2 (5 bases). This CDR3 has 15 amino acids. The germline gives CDR1 LNHNV, CDR2 YYDKDF (reference sequence). Trimming removed 0 bases at V and 5 bases at J, with 13 bases between. Here the CDR3 DNA reads TGTGCCACCAGCAGAGACCCAACTAGGAGCGAGACCCAGTACTTC. This sequence encodes CATSRDPTRSETQYF.

About this clonotype: This may be a read error: a much more frequent sequence differs by one nucleotide. The V and J genes are TRBV27 and TRBJ1-4, with D unclear. From germline, CDR1 is MNHEY and CDR2 SMNVEV (reference sequence). V dropped 6 bases and J dropped 9 bases, with 14 bases sitting between them. The CDR3 loop spans 13 amino acids. CDR3 region: CASSPGGPKKLFF. The DNA of the CDR3 is TGTGCCAGCAGCCCTGGAGGACCTAAAAAACTGTTTTTT.

The CDR3 nucleotides are TGCGCCAGCAGCCAAGACAGAGCTTTTGTGTACGAGCAGTACTTC. Its translation: CASSQDRAFVYEQYF. The chain uses TRBV4-3 and TRBJ2-7; D is uncertain. CDR3 length: 15 residues. Looked up from germline, CDR1 is LGHNA and CDR2 is YSLEER. V was cut by 0 bases and J by 4 bases, with 13 bases left in between.

This clonotype has just a few counts. V usage is TRBV2 and J usage is TRBJ1-5; D remains unclear. Germline CDR1 SNHLY, CDR2 FYNNEI. CDR3 length: 14 residues. Trimming shortened V by 3 bases and J by 1 base, and 7 bases separated the two germline ends. In DNA, the CDR3 is TGTGCCAGCAGTGACTCGGAGAGCAATCAGCCCCAGCATTTT. Translation gives CASSDSESNQPQHF.

This sequence joins TRBV20-1 and TRBJ1-1; D is undetermined. CDR3 size: 15 residues. The V gene lost 0 bases and the J gene lost 0 bases, with 11 bases spanning the gap. CDR1 and CDR2 from the germline V gene are DFQATT and SNEGSKA (reference sequence). This CDR3 reads CSARDLKGLNTEAFF. The CDR3 nucleotides are TGCAGTGCTAGAGATTTAAAGGGCCTGAACACTGAAGCTTTCTTT.

The chain is built from TRBV7-3 and TRBJ2-5; D is uncertain. The CDR3 is made up of 14 amino acids. V was cut by 2 bases and J by 3 bases, with 10 bases left in between. Germline assignment: CDR1 SGHTA and CDR2 FQGTGA. CDR3 residues: CASSLLPRKETQYF. DNA for the CDR3: TGTGCCAGCAGCTTATTGCCCCGTAAAGAGACCCAGTACTTC.

The rearrangement uses TRBV4-2 and TRBJ1-4, with a possible D match to TRBD1 (5 bases). The CDR3 runs to 13 residues. Trimming pared 9 bases from V and 8 bases from J, leaving 16 bases between. CDR1 is LGHNA and CDR2 is YNFKEQ in the germline V gene. Written as DNA, the CDR3 is TGTGCCAGTTCCCCAGGGTGGGGGGAAAAACTGTTTTTT. Protein: CASSPGWGEKLFF.

DNA for the CDR3: TGTGCCAGCAGCAAAAGACAGTCAAATGAAAAACTGTTTTTT. It codes for CASSKRQSNEKLFF. V and J are TRBV12-3 or TRBV12-4 and TRBJ1-4; a weak D match, TRBD1 (5 bases). Trimming left V 6 bases short and J 5 bases short, with 13 bases between. This CDR3 contains 14 residues.

The rearrangement uses TRBV20-1 and TRBJ1-3; TRBD1 is a possible D gene (5 bases). Germline V gene sequence: CDR1 DFQATT, CDR2 SNEGSKA (reference sequence). This CDR3 is built from 16 residues. V was cut by 4 bases and J by 7 bases, with 23 bases left in between. CDR3 sequence (DNA): TGCAGTGCTAAAGACCTGACAGCAACCTTGGGGAACACCATATATTTT. It is translated as CSAKDLTATLGNTIYF.

This clonotype appeared a few times. The chain joins TRBV12-3 or TRBV12-4 to TRBJ1-5; D uncertain. V shed 3 bases and J shed 4 bases, with 13 bases lying between them. The CDR3 has 15 amino acids. CDR3 region: CASSFGQTGNQPQHF. CDR3 nucleotides: TGTGCCAGCAGTTTTGGGCAGACGGGGAATCAGCCCCAGCATTTT.

V is TRBV27 and J is TRBJ2-4; 10 bases line up with TRBD1. This CDR3 has 13 amino acids. The trim removed 3 bases at V and 9 bases at J, leaving 2 bases unmatched. Per germline, CDR1 MNHEY and CDR2 SMNVEV (reference sequence). DNA of the CDR3: TGTGCCAGCAGTTTCGGGACAGGGGCCATTCAGTACTTC. Its protein is CASSFGTGAIQYF.